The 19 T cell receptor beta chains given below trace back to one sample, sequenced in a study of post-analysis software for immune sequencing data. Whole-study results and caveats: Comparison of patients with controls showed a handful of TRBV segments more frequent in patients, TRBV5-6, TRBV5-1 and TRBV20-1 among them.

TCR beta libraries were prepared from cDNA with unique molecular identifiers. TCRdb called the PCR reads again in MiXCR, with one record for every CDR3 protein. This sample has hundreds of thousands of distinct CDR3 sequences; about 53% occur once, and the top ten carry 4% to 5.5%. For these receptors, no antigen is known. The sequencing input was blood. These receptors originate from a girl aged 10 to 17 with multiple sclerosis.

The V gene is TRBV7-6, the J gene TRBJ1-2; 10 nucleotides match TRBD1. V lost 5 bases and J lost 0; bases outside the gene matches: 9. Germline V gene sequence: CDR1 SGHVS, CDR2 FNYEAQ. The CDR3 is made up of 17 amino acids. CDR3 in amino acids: CASSPTGQGPSNYGYTF. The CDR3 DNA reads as TGTGCCAGCAGCCCAACGGGACAGGGGCCGTCTAACTATGGCTACACCTTC.

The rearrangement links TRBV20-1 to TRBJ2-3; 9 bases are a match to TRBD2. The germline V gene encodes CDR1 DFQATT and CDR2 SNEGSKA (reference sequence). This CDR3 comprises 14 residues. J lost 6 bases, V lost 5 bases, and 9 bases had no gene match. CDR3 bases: TGCAGTGCTCCCTGGGCAAGCGGGAGGGATACGCAGTATTTT. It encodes CSAPWASGRDTQYF.

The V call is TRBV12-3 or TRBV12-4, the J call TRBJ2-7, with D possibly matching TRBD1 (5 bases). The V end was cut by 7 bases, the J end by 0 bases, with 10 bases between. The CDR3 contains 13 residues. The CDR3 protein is CASTLGRSYEQYF. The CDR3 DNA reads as TGTGCCAGCACCCTGGGGCGCTCCTACGAGCAGTACTTC.

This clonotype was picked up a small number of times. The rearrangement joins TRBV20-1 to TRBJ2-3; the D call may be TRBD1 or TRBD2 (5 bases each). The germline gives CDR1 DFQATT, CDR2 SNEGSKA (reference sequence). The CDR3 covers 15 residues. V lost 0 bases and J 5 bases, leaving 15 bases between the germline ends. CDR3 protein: CSAREKRGAGDTQYF. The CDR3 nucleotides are TGCAGTGCTAGAGAAAAACGAGGGGCAGGAGATACGCAGTATTTT.

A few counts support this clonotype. The CDR3 loop is CASSPGEGAYEQYF. CDR3 nucleotides: TGTGCCAGCAGCCCCGGGGAGGGCGCCTACGAGCAGTACTTC. The chain uses TRBV7-9 and TRBJ2-7; TRBD2 agrees at 7 bases. The CDR3 has 14 amino acids. The V and J ends lost 5 bases and 2 bases, in that order; junction bases with no gene match: 6. The germline V gene encodes CDR1 SEHNR and CDR2 FQNEAQ (reference sequence).

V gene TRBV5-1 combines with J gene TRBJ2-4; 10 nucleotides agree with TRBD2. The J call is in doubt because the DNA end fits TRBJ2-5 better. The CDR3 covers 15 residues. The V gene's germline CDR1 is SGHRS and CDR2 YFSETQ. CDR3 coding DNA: TGCGCCAGCAGCTTGGCTAGCGGGGGTCTCGAGACCCAGTACTTC. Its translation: CASSLASGGLETQYF.

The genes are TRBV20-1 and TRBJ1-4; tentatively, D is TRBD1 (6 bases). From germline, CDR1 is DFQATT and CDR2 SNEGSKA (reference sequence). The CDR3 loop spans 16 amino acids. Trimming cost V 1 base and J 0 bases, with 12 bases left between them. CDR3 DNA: TGCAGTGCTAGAGCGGGGACACCGGCAACTAATGAAAAACTGTTTTTT. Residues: CSARAGTPATNEKLFF.

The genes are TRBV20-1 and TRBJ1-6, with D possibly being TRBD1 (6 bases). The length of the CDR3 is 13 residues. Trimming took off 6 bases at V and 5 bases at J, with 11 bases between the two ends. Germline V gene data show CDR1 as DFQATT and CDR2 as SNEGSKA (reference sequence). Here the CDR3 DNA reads TGCAGTGCCCGACAGGATAATAATTCACCCCTCCACTTT. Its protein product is CSARQDNNSPLHF.

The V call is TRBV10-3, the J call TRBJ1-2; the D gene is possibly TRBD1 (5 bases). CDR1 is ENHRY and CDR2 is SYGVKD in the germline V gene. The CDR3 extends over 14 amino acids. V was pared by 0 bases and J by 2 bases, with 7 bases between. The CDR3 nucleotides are TGTGCCATCAGTGAGTCGACAGAGAACTATGGCTACACCTTC. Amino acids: CAISESTENYGYTF.

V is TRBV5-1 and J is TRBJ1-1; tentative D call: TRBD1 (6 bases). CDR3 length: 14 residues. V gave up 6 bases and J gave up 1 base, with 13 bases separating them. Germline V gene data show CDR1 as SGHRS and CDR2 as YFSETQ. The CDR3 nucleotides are TGCGCCAGCACCAACAGGGCTGGGAACACTGAAGCTTTCTTT. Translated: CASTNRAGNTEAFF.

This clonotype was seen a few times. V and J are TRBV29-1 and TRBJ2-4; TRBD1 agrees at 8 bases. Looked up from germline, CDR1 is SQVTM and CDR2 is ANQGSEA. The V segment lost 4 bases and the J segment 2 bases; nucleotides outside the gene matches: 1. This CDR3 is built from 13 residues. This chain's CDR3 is CSVGTGPKNIQYF. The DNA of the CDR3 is TGCAGCGTTGGGACAGGGCCCAAAAACATTCAGTACTTC.

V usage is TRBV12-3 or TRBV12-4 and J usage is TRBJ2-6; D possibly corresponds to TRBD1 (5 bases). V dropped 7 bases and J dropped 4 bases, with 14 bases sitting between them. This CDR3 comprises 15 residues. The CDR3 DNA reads TGTGCCAGCAACCAGGGAACTGCGGGGGCCAACGTCCTGACTTTC. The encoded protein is CASNQGTAGANVLTF.

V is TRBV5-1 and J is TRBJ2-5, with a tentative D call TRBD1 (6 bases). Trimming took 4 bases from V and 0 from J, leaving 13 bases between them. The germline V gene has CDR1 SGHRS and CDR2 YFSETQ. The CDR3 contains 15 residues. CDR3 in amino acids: CASSRQELYQETQYF. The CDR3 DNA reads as TGCGCCAGCAGCCGACAGGAGTTGTACCAAGAGACCCAGTACTTC.

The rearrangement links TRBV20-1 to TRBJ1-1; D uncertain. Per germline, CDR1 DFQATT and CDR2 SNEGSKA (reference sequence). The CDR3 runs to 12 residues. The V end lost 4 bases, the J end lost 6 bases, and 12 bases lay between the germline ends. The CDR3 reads CSATGRNAEAFF. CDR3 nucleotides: TGCAGTGCTACCGGACGGAATGCTGAAGCTTTCTTT.

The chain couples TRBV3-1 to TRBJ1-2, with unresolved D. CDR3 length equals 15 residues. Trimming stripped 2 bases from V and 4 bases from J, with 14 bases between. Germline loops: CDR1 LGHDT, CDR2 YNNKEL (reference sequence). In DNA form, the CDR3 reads TGTGCCAGCAGCCAAAAGGGTCCGGGCGGCTATGGCTACACCTTC. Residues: CASSQKGPGGYGYTF.

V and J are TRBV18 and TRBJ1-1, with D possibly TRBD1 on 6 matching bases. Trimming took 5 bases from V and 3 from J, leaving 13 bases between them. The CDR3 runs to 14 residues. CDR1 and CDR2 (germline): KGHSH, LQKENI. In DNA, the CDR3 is TGTGCCAGCTCAGGCAGGGGTGTAGACACTGAAGCTTTCTTT. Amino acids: CASSGRGVDTEAFF. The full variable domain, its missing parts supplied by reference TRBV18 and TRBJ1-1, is NAGVMQNPRHLVRRRGQEARLRCSPMKGHSHVYWYRQLPEEGLKFMVYLQKENIIDESGMPKERFSAEFPKEGPSILRIQQVVRGDSAAYFCASSGRGVDTEAFFGQGTRLTVV.

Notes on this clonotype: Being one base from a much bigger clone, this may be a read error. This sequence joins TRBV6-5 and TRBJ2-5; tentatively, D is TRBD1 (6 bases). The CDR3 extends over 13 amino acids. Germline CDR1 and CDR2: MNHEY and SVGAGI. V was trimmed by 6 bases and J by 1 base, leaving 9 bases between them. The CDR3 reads CASRLTGQETQYF. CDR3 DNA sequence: TGTGCCAGCAGATTGACAGGCCAAGAGACCCAGTACTTC.

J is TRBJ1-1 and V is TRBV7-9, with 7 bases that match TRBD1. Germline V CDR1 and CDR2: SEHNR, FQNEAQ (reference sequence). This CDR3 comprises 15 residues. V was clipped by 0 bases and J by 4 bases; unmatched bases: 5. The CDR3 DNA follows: TGTGCCAGCAGCTTAGCGAAGGGGGCGGGCACTGAAGCTTTCTTT. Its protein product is CASSLAKGAGTEAFF.

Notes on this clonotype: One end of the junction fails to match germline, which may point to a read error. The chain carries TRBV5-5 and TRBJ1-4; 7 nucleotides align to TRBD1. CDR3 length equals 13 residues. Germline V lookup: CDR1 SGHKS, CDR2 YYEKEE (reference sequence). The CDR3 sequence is CVSRAGTDEKLFF. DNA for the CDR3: TGTGTCAGCAGAGCCGGGACAGATGAAAAACTGTTTTTT.